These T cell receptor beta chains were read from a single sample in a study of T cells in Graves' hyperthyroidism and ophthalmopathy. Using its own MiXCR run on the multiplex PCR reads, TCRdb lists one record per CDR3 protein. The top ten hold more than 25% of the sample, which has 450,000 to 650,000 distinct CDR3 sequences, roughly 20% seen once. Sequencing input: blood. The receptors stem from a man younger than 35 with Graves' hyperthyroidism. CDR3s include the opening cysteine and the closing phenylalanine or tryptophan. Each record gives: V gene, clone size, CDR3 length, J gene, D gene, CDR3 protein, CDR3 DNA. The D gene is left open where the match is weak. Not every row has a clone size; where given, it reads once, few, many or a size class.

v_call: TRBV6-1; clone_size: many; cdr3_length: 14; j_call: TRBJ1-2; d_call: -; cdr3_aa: CASSVAGTNYGYTF; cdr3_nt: TGTGCCAGCAGTGTCGCAGGGACTAACTATGGCTACACCTTC
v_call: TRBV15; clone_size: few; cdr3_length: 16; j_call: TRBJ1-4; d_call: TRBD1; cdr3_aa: CATSPRRDRANEKLFF; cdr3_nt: TGTGCCACCAGCCCCCGCCGGGACAGGGCTAATGAAAAACTGTTTTTT
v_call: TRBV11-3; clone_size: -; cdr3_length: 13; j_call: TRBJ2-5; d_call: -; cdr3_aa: CASSTRGDKTKYF; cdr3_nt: TGTGCCAGCAGCACCAGGGGTGACAAGACCAAGTACTTC
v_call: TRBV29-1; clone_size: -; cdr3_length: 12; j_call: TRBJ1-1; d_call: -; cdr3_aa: CSVGERNTEAFF; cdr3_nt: TGCAGCGTCGGGGAGCGGAACACTGAAGCTTTCTTT
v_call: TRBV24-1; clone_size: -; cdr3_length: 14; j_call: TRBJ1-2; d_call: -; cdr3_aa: CATSDPDGYYGYTF; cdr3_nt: TGTGCCACCAGTGACCCGGACGGGTACTATGGCTACACCTTC
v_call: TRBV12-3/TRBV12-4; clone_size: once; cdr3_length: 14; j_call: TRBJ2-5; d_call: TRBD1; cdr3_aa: CASSSATGVETQYF; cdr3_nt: TGTGCCAGCAGTTCCGCGACAGGGGTAGAGACCCAGTACTTC
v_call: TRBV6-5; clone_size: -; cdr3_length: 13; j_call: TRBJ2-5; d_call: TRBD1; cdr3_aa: CASSWDRKQTQDF; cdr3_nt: TGTGCCAGCAGTTGGGACAGGAAACAGACCCAGGACTTC
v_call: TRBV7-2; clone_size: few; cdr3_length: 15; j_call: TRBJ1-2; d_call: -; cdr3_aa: CASTRRGFANYGYTF; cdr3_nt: TGTGCCAGCACCAGACGGGGTTTTGCTAACTATGGCTACACCTTC
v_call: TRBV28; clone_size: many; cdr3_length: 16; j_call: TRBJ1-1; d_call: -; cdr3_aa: CASRTSELSLNTEAFF; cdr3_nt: TGTGCCAGCAGGACCTCCGAGTTGAGCCTGAACACTGAAGCTTTCTTT
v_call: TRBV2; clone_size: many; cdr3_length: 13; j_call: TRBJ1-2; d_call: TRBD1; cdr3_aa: CASGRTGGSGYTF; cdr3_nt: TGTGCCAGCGGAAGGACAGGGGGCAGTGGCTACACCTTC
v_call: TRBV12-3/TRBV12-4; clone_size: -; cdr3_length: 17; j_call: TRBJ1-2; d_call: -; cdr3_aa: CASSLVGGWSRNYGYTF; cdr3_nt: TGTGCCAGCAGTTTAGTAGGGGGATGGAGCCGAAACTATGGCTACACCTTC
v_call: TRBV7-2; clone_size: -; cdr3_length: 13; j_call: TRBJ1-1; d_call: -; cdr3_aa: CASSLAPQLEAFF; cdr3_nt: TGTGCCAGCAGCTTAGCCCCACAGCTTGAAGCTTTCTTT
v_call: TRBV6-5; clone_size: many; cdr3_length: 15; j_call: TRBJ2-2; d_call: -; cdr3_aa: CASSRTARQTGELFF; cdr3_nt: TGTGCCAGCAGTCGGACGGCTAGACAAACCGGGGAGCTGTTTTTT
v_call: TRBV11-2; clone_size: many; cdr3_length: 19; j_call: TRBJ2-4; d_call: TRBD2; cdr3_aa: CASSPRRTLAGLAKNIQYF; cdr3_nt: TGTGCCAGCAGCCCCCGTAGAACGCTAGCGGGGCTAGCCAAAAACATTCAGTACTTC
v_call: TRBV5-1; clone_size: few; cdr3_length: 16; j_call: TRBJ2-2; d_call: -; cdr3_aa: CASSLRPAASVGELFF; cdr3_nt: TGCGCCAGCAGCTTACGGCCAGCCGCGTCGGTGGGGGAGCTGTTTTTT
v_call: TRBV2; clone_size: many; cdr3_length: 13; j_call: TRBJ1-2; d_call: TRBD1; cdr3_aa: CASSRQGSDGYTF; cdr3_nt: TGTGCCAGCAGCAGACAGGGATCGGATGGCTACACCTTC
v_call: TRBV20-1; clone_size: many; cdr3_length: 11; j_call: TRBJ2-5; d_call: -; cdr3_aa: CSAREVRTQYF; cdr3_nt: TGCAGTGCTAGGGAGGTTAGGACCCAGTACTTC
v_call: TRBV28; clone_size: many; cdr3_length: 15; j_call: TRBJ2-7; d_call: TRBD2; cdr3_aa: CASSSRGGRGYEQYF; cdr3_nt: TGTGCCAGCAGTTCCCGGGGGGGAAGGGGCTACGAGCAGTACTTC
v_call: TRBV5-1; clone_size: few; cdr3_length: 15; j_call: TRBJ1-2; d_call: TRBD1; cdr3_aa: CASSQGQGRGYGYTF; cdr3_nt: TGCGCCAGCAGCCAGGGACAGGGCCGTGGCTATGGCTACACCTTC
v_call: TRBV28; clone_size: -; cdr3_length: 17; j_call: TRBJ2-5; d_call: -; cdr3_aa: CASSLGRGTALQETQYF; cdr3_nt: TGTGCCAGCAGTTTAGGGCGGGGGACAGCCTTACAAGAGACCCAGTACTTC
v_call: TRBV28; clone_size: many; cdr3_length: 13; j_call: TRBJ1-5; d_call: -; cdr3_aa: CASITGLGQPQHF; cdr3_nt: TGTGCCAGCATTACAGGGCTGGGACAGCCCCAGCATTTT
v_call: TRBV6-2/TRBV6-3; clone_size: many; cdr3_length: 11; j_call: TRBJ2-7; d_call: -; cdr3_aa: CASSYSVEQYF; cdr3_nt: TGTGCCAGCAGTTACTCAGTGGAGCAGTACTTC
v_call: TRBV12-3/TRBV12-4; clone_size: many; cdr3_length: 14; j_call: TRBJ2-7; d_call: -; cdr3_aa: CASSDRVTAYEQYF; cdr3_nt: TGTGCCAGCAGTGACCGGGTGACGGCCTACGAGCAGTACTTC
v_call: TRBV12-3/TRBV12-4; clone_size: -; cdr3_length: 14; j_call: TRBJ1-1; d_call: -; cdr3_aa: CASSLEGVHTEAFF; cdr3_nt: TGTGCCAGCAGTTTAGAAGGGGTGCACACTGAAGCTTTCTTT
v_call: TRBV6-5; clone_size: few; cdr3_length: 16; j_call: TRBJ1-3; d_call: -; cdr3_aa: CASSYDRSGSGNTIYF; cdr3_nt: TGTGCCAGCAGTTACGACAGGTCAGGCTCTGGAAACACCATATATTTT
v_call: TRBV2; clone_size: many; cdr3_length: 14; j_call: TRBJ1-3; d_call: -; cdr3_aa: CASSEQLTGNTIYF; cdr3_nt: TGTGCCAGCAGTGAACAGCTCACTGGAAACACCATATATTTT
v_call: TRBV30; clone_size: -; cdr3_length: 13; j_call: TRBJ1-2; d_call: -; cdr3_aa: CAWSRLSNYGYTF; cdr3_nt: TGTGCCTGGAGTAGGCTTTCCAACTATGGCTACACCTTC
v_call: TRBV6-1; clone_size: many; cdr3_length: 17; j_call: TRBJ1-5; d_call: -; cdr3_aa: CASSEGAGVYSNQPQHF; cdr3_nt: TGTGCCAGCAGTGAAGGGGCAGGGGTGTATAGCAATCAGCCCCAGCATTTT
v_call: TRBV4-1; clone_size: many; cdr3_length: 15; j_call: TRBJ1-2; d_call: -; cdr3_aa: CASSQVIQGLLGYTF; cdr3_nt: TGCGCCAGCAGCCAAGTTATTCAGGGACTGCTTGGCTACACCTTC
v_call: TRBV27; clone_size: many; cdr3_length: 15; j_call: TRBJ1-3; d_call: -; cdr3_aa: CASSAGWGAGNTIYF; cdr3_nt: TGTGCCAGCAGTGCAGGATGGGGGGCCGGAAACACCATATATTTT
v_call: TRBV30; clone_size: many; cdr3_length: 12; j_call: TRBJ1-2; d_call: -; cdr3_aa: CAWNQGWYGYTF; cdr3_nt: TGTGCCTGGAATCAGGGGTGGTACGGCTACACCTTC
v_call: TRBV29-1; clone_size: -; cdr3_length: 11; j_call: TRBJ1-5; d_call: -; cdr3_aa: CSALRGGAQHF; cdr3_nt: TGCAGCGCCCTGAGGGGAGGAGCCCAGCATTTT
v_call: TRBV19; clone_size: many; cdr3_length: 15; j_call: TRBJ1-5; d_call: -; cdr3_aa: CASSGGALGNQPQHF; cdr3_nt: TGTGCCAGTAGTGGCGGGGCTTTGGGCAATCAGCCCCAGCATTTT
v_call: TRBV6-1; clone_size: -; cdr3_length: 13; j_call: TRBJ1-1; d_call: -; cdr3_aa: CASGVRWLAEAFF; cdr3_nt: TGTGCCAGCGGGGTCAGGTGGTTGGCTGAAGCTTTCTTT
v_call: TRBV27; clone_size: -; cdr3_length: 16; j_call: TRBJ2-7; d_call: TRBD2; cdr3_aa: CASARWGGGSVDEQYF; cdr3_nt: TGTGCCAGCGCCCGCTGGGGCGGGGGGTCCGTCGACGAGCAGTACTTC
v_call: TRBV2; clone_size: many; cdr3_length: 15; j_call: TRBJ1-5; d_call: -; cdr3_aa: CASTTYRVKVQPQHF; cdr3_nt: TGTGCCAGCACCACATACAGGGTAAAGGTACAGCCCCAGCATTTT
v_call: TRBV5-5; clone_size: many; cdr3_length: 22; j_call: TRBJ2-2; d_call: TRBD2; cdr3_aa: CASMGQWGKGLAGVANTGELFF; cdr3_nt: TGTGCCAGCATGGGCCAATGGGGCAAGGGACTAGCGGGGGTTGCGAACACCGGGGAGCTGTTTTTT
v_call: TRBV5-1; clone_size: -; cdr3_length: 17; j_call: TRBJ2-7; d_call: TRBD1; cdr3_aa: CASSLRSPGQGTHEQYF; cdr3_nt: TGCGCCAGCAGCTTGCGTTCTCCGGGACAGGGGACCCACGAGCAGTACTTC
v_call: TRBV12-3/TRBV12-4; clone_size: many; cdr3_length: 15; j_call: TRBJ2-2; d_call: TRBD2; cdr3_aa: CASSFYGGGTGELFF; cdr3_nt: TGTGCCAGCAGTTTCTACGGGGGGGGTACCGGGGAGCTGTTTTTT
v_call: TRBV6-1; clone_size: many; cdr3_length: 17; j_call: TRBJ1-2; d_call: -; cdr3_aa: CASSEALNPRRSYGYTF; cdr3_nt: TGTGCCAGCAGTGAAGCGCTCAACCCGAGGCGGTCTTATGGCTACACCTTC
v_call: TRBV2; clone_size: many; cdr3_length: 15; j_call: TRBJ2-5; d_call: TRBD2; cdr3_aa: CASRFGTSGQETQYF; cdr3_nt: TGTGCCAGCAGATTCGGGACTAGCGGACAAGAGACCCAGTACTTC
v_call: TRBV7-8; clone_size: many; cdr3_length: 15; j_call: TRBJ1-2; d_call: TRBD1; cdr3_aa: CASSARDRTYWGYTF; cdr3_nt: TGTGCCAGCAGCGCCCGGGACAGGACTTATTGGGGCTACACCTTC